This T cell receptor (beta chain) was documented in a study of cytomegalovirus exposure and HLA in healthy donors. Study summary: HLA-typed donors contributed some 83 million unique TCRs, which were held in an early data release.

For this clone: What it recognizes is unknown.

PCR primers comprised 60 Vbeta and 13 Jbeta primers. Sequencing was performed with immunoSEQ multiplex PCR; in TCRdb, only in-frame clones are kept and a portion is missing. This table has tens of thousands of clones, 78% appearing once. General observations from the study: There were about 160 TCR beta chains listed as cytomegalovirus-associated. A later analysis appeared to link common viral pathogens to several of the most significant clusters.

The specimen sequenced was PBMCs. This sequence originates from a male donor in good health and CMV-seropositive.

CDR3 nucleotides: TGTGCCAGGGATGCCAGGGCCGGCACAGATACGCAGTATTTT. Protein sequence: CARDARAGTDTQYF. The chain is built from TRBV2 and TRBJ2-3, with D tentatively TRBD1 (5 bases). There are 14 residues in the CDR3. V lost 9 bases and J lost 1, with 14 bases in between. Germline assignment: CDR1 SNHLY and CDR2 FYNNEI.